These 32 T cell receptor beta chains were all obtained from the same sample, sequenced in a study of regulatory T cells in long-lasting Graves disease. The TCR beta library used iRepertoire HTBI primers with Arm-PCR amplification of CDR3. One entry per CDR3 protein, called by TCRdb with MiXCR from the multiplex PCR reads. The sample yields 410,000 or so distinct CDR3 sequences, 15% seen once. The time point was: newly diagnosed GD, antithyroid drugs for less than 3 months. Following extraction of RNA from PBMCs, that RNA was used to make the TCR library. In addition, the sample was reused for a study of T cells in Graves' hyperthyroidism and ophthalmopathy.

Sequenced material: peripheral blood mononuclear cells (PBMCs), taken at new diagnosis, from a patient treated with antithyroid drugs. All receptors derive from a woman between 25 and 40 years old with Graves disease.

The table lists this clonotype with many counts. The V gene is TRBV18, the J gene TRBJ1-1; weak D call: TRBD1 (6 bases). Trimming cost V 8 bases and J 2 bases, with 15 bases left between them. The CDR3 runs 14 residues. Germline CDR1 KGHSH, CDR2 LQKENI. The CDR3 spells CASSPWTANTEAFF. The CDR3 nucleotides are TGTGCCAGCAGCCCTTGGACAGCAAACACTGAAGCTTTCTTT. Drawing the rest from reference TRBV18 and TRBJ1-1, the complete variable domain is NAGVMQNPRHLVRRRGQEARLRCSPMKGHSHVYWYRQLPEEGLKFMVYLQKENIIDESGMPKERFSAEFPKEGPSILRIQQVVRGDSAAYFCASSPWTANTEAFFGQGTRLTVV.

In regard to this clonotype: Given a much more abundant clone one base away, this may be a read error. Given the absence of the conserved phenylalanine or tryptophan at the CDR3 end, a read error is likely. The rearrangement joins TRBV6-5 to TRBJ1-1; D remains unclear. The V end lost 4 bases, the J end lost 4 bases, and 10 bases lay between the germline ends. This CDR3 spans 13 amino acids. In germline, CDR1 is MNHEY, CDR2 SVGAGI. The CDR3 DNA reads as TGTGCCAGCAGTTCATGGGAGGGCACTGAAGCTTTCCTT. This encodes CASSSWEGTEAFL.

This clonotype has only a few counts. The rearrangement links TRBV5-1 to TRBJ1-4; 10 bases line up with TRBD1. Germline assignment: CDR1 SGHRS and CDR2 YFSETQ. The CDR3 spans 18 residues. J was trimmed by 0 bases and V by 2 bases; bases with no gene match: 7. In nucleotides, the CDR3 is TGCGCCAGCAGCTTAGGGACAGGGGCCTTTGCAACTAATGAAAAACTGTTTTTT. It encodes CASSLGTGAFATNEKLFF.

The table lists this clonotype with many counts. J is TRBJ2-5 and V is TRBV10-1; D perhaps matches TRBD1 (6 bases). Germline CDR1 WNHNN, CDR2 SYGVQD (reference sequence). The CDR3 length is 15 residues. V was shortened by 6 bases and J by 5 bases, with 19 bases between the two germline ends. The CDR3 spells CASSREGRGRETQYF. The CDR3 nucleotides are TGCGCCAGCAGCCGCGAGGGCAGGGGACGGGAGACCCAGTACTTC.

This clonotype was seen repeatedly, ten times or more. The chain uses TRBV7-2 and TRBJ2-1, with 11 bases identical to TRBD2. This CDR3 has 18 amino acids. Germline trimming cut 5 bases from V and 4 bases from J; bases unmatched to any gene: 13. Germline V CDR1 and CDR2: SGHTA, FQGNSA. CDR3 DNA sequence: TGTGCCAGCAGCCAACTAGCGGGAGTAGGGAGGGGTTACAATGAGCAGTTCTTC. It yields the protein CASSQLAGVGRGYNEQFF.

This clonotype was recorded only once. The chain couples TRBV24-1 to TRBJ1-5; D is undetermined. Looked up from germline, CDR1 is KGHDR and CDR2 is SFDVKD. V lost 5 bases and J 6 bases, leaving 10 bases between the germline ends. The CDR3 consists of 13 residues. Written as DNA, the CDR3 is TGTGCCACCAGTGTCAACGGAGGTCAGCCCCAGCATTTT. Amino acid sequence: CATSVNGGQPQHF.

In this sample, this clonotype turned up many times. The V call is TRBV5-1, the J call TRBJ2-7; weak D call: TRBD2 (5 bases). The CDR3 length is 15 residues. Trimming took 0 bases from V and 3 from J, leaving 13 bases between them. The V gene's germline CDR1 is SGHRS and CDR2 YFSETQ. CDR3 sequence: CASSLGADSFYEQYF. DNA for the CDR3: TGCGCCAGCAGCTTGGGGGCGGACTCCTTCTACGAGCAGTACTTC.

In this sample, this clonotype turned up a few times. The chain employs TRBV7-9 and TRBJ2-2; 7 nucleotides match TRBD2. J gave up 4 bases and V 11 bases, and 10 bases lay outside the gene matches. The CDR3 totals 14 residues. Germline-derived CDR1 and CDR2 are SEHNR and FQNEAQ (reference sequence). The CDR3 region is CAHPGGVGTGELFF. Written as DNA, the CDR3 is TGTGCCCACCCGGGGGGAGTAGGCACCGGGGAGCTGTTTTTT.

The table lists this clonotype with a few counts. The chain links TRBV9 to TRBJ2-5, with a possible D match to TRBD2 (6 bases). This CDR3 is built from 15 residues. V gave up 4 bases and J gave up 2 bases, with 15 bases separating them. Germline V gene data show CDR1 as SGDLS and CDR2 as YYNGEE. The CDR3 DNA follows: TGTGCCAGCAGCAGTACCGCCGGGACTCAAGAGACCCAGTACTTC. This codes for CASSSTAGTQETQYF.

This clonotype appeared many times. The rearrangement joins TRBV3-1 to TRBJ1-2; 10 nucleotides match TRBD1. The length of the CDR3 is 15 residues. Germline CDR1 and CDR2: LGHDT and YNNKEL (reference sequence). V trimming: 4 bases; J trimming: 3 bases; junction bases outside the gene matches: 5. The CDR3 nucleotides read TGTGCCAGCAGCCTCAGAGGGACAGGGGACTATGGCTACACCTTC. Its translation: CASSLRGTGDYGYTF.

This clonotype occurred many times. The rearrangement joins TRBV27 to TRBJ2-1, with D unresolved. The V end lost 3 bases, the J end lost 2 bases, and 11 bases lay between the germline ends. This CDR3 contains 15 residues. Germline V CDR1 and CDR2: MNHEY, SMNVEV (reference sequence). CDR3 nucleotides: TGTGCCAGCAGTTTCTTAGGGATTACCTACAATGAGCAGTTCTTC. Encoded protein: CASSFLGITYNEQFF.

This chain uses TRBV4-1 with TRBJ2-7; maybe TRBD1 (5 bases). Germline V gene sequence: CDR1 MGHRA, CDR2 YSYEKL. With 1 base removed from V and 2 bases from J, the gap between germline ends came to 9 bases. The CDR3 is 14 amino acids. CDR3 sequence reads: CASSQAGKTYEQYF. Written as DNA, the CDR3 is TGCGCCAGCAGCCAAGCAGGGAAAACCTACGAGCAGTACTTC.

This chain links TRBV7-3 with TRBJ2-1; 10 positions match TRBD1. This CDR3 is built from 15 residues. The V and J ends lost 5 bases and 8 bases, in that order; junction bases with no gene match: 9. Germline CDR1 is SGHTA and CDR2 is FQGTGA. For the CDR3, the DNA is TGTGCCAGCAGCCAAGACAGGGGGCGCGTTGATGAGCAGTTCTTC. Protein: CASSQDRGRVDEQFF.

Ten or more counts support this clonotype. The chain carries TRBV2 and TRBJ1-1; D remains ambiguous. The CDR3 covers 12 residues. CDR1 and CDR2 (germline): SNHLY, FYNNEI. Trimming cost V 7 bases and J 6 bases, with 12 bases left between them. CDR3 sequence: CASKRHAAEAFF. The CDR3 region has the DNA TGTGCCAGCAAGAGACATGCCGCTGAAGCTTTCTTT.

This clonotype turned up a few times. The V gene is TRBV15, the J gene TRBJ2-1; weak D call: TRBD2 (6 bases). The CDR3 extends over 15 amino acids. Germline loops: CDR1 LNHNV, CDR2 YYDKDF (reference sequence). V was trimmed by 2 bases and J by 8 bases, leaving 16 bases between them. For the CDR3, the DNA is TGTGCCACCAGCAGACATCCGACGGGGGAAGATGAGCAGTTCTTC. Translated: CATSRHPTGEDEQFF.

The sample holds a few counts of this clonotype. This rearrangement joins TRBV20-1 to TRBJ2-1, with 9 bases lining up with TRBD2. V lost 0 bases, J lost 15 bases, and 9 bases stayed unmatched. The CDR3 contains 13 residues. Germline V gene data show CDR1 as DFQATT and CDR2 as SNEGSKA (reference sequence). In DNA, the CDR3 is TGCAGTGCTAGAGATGGGAAGGGGCGGGGGGGGTTCTTC. It translates to CSARDGKGRGGFF.

This clonotype occurred many times. The rearrangement joins TRBV29-1 to TRBJ2-7; tentatively, D is TRBD1 (6 bases). V was trimmed by 6 bases and J by 6 bases, leaving 9 bases between them. CDR1 is SQVTM, CDR2 ANQGSEA, per germline. CDR3 size: 10 residues. This CDR3 is CSVGHPEQYF. The CDR3 DNA follows: TGCAGCGTGGGACATCCCGAGCAGTACTTC.

In this sample, this clonotype turned up many times. The chain joins TRBV2 to TRBJ2-3; 7 nucleotides align to TRBD2. This CDR3 contains 15 residues. Germline lookup yields CDR1 SNHLY and CDR2 FYNNEI. The V and J ends lost 6 bases and 6 bases, in that order; junction bases with no gene match: 12. CDR3: CASRRLALTEDTQYF. The CDR3 region has the DNA TGTGCCAGCAGGAGACTAGCCCTGACTGAGGATACGCAGTATTTT.

This chain uses TRBV28 with TRBJ2-7, with D unresolved. The V end was cut by 8 bases, the J end by 2 bases, with 13 bases between. This CDR3 region has 13 residues. In germline, CDR1 is MDHEN, CDR2 SYDVKM. CDR3 DNA sequence: TGTGCCAGCCATGCTCCTGGTCCCTACGAGCAGTACTTC. Encoded protein: CASHAPGPYEQYF.

The chain joins TRBV28 to TRBJ1-5, with 7 positions matching TRBD1. CDR1 is MDHEN, CDR2 SYDVKM, per germline. The trim removed 2 bases at V and 2 bases at J, leaving 3 bases unmatched. This CDR3 is 15 amino acids long. The CDR3 DNA reads as TGTGCCAGCAGTTTACAGGGGGGAGGCAATCAGCCCCAGCATTTT. Encoded protein: CASSLQGGGNQPQHF.

V is TRBV29-1 and J is TRBJ2-3; D not resolved. The CDR3 runs to 14 residues. Between the trimmed V and J ends, which lost 3 bases and 0 bases, there was a span of 10 bases. In germline, CDR1 is SQVTM, CDR2 ANQGSEA. This CDR3 is CSVEVVGSTDTQYF. The CDR3 DNA reads TGCAGCGTTGAGGTCGTGGGTAGCACAGATACGCAGTATTTT.

V is TRBV10-3 and J is TRBJ2-3; unclear D gene. The CDR3 spans 12 residues. Trimming cost V 4 bases and J 0 bases, with 2 bases left between them. Germline loops: CDR1 ENHRY, CDR2 SYGVKD. The CDR3 sequence: CAISVSTDTQYF. CDR3 nucleotides: TGTGCCATCAGTGTTAGCACAGATACGCAGTATTTT.

The V call is TRBV30, the J call TRBJ1-5; D is unresolved. Deletions cut 3 bases from V and 3 bases from J, with 9 bases between. Germline assignment: CDR1 GTSNPN and CDR2 SVGIG (reference sequence). This CDR3 region has 13 residues. The CDR3 DNA reads as TGTGCCTGGAGCCTCGGGTCCAATCAGCCCCAGCATTTT. It is translated as CAWSLGSNQPQHF.

This chain connects TRBV6-4 to TRBJ2-7; 10 positions agree with TRBD2. Per the germline V gene, CDR1 is MRHNA and CDR2 is SNTAGT. Trimming at V came to 5 bases and at J to 7 bases, leaving 5 bases not matched to a gene. This CDR3 comprises 13 residues. The CDR3 nucleotides read TGTGCCAGCAGTTTAGCGGGAGGCTGGGAGCAGTACTTC. It translates to CASSLAGGWEQYF.

This clonotype was found many times. The chain combines TRBV20-1 with TRBJ2-1; 9 bases are a match to TRBD1. The CDR3 is 13 amino acids. V dropped 3 bases and J dropped 6; count of bases not matched to a gene: 3. Germline V gene lookup returns CDR1 DFQATT and CDR2 SNEGSKA (reference sequence). CDR3 coding DNA: TGCAGTGCTAGGCGGACAGGGGTCAATGAGCAGTTCTTC. It translates to CSARRTGVNEQFF.

This clonotype was picked up many times. The chain combines TRBV5-1 with TRBJ1-1; no definite D call. Germline V lookup: CDR1 SGHRS, CDR2 YFSETQ. The ends were cut back, 1 base at V and 3 bases at J, with 10 bases in the middle. The CDR3 is 14 amino acids. The CDR3: CASSLYGGDTEAFF. DNA for the CDR3: TGCGCCAGCAGCTTGTATGGTGGGGACACTGAAGCTTTCTTT.

The rearrangement joins TRBV25-1 to TRBJ1-4; no firm D call. Trimming stripped 7 bases from V and 3 bases from J, with 15 bases between. The V gene's germline CDR1 is MGHDK and CDR2 SYGVNS. The CDR3 is 15 amino acids. CDR3 region: CASTHPRVANEKLFF. DNA for the CDR3: TGTGCCAGCACCCATCCCCGGGTCGCTAATGAAAAACTGTTTTTT.

This clonotype occurred a few times. This chain connects TRBV20-1 to TRBJ1-6; D may be TRBD1 (5 bases). Trimming took off 3 bases at V and 5 bases at J, with 20 bases between the two ends. Germline-derived CDR1 and CDR2 are DFQATT and SNEGSKA (reference sequence). The CDR3 totals 17 residues. The CDR3 nucleotides are TGCAGTGCTAGCATCCCCCTCCCGGGGGTCCATAATTCACCCCTCCACTTT. Translating gives CSASIPLPGVHNSPLHF.

This clonotype was observed a handful of times. The chain recombines TRBV27 with TRBJ2-2; D might be TRBD1 (7 bases). The germline V and J ends were trimmed by 6 bases and 1 base, with 15 bases remaining between them. This CDR3 is built from 16 residues. Germline V gene lookup returns CDR1 MNHEY and CDR2 SMNVEV (reference sequence). CDR3 in amino acids: CASRGGGQMNTGELFF. The CDR3 DNA is TGTGCCAGCAGAGGAGGGGGACAGATGAACACCGGGGAGCTGTTTTTT.

The chain has TRBV7-9 and TRBJ2-4; D not resolved. CDR3 length: 16 amino acids. CDR1 is SEHNR and CDR2 is FQNEAQ in the germline V gene (reference sequence). Trimming shortened V by 4 bases and J by 0 bases, and 13 bases separated the two germline ends. Here the CDR3 reads CASSSTNRLAKNIQYF. The CDR3 DNA follows: TGTGCCAGCAGCTCCACGAACAGACTAGCCAAAAACATTCAGTACTTC. The full variable domain, completed using reference TRBV7-9 and TRBJ2-4, is DTGVSQNPRHKITKRGQNVTFRCDPISEHNRLYWYRQTLGQGPEFLTYFQNEAQLEKSRLLSDRFSAERPKGSFSTLEIQRTEQGDSAMYLCASSSTNRLAKNIQYFGAGTRLSVL.

This chain joins TRBV30 and TRBJ1-2; D is unclear. Germline CDR1 GTSNPN, CDR2 SVGIG (reference sequence). Between the trimmed V and J ends, which lost 5 bases and 4 bases, there was a span of 14 bases. This CDR3 has 13 residues. CDR3: CAWAPGRLYGYTF. CDR3 DNA: TGTGCCTGGGCGCCGGGCAGGCTCTATGGCTACACCTTC.

This clonotype was detected ten times or more. Written as DNA, the CDR3 is TGTGCCAGCAGTTCCCTAGCGGTAGTGTACCAAGAGACCCAGTACTTC. Protein: CASSSLAVVYQETQYF. The V call is TRBV7-9, the J call TRBJ2-5, with 7 bases aligning to TRBD2. This CDR3 is 16 amino acids long. Germline assignment: CDR1 SEHNR and CDR2 FQNEAQ (reference sequence). V trimming: 6 bases; J trimming: 0 bases; junction bases outside the gene matches: 10.